Following are 25 T cell receptor beta chains from one sample sequenced in a study of T cells in Graves' hyperthyroidism and ophthalmopathy. RNA transcripts gave rise to amplified TCR beta CDR3 regions. In the first-round RT-PCR of the TCR CDR3, the HTBI primer set was used. MiXCR, applied by TCRdb to the multiplex PCR reads, yields one record per CDR3 protein. The sample yields roughly 510,000 distinct CDR3 sequences, under 25% seen once. The sample taken for sequencing was blood. These receptors were obtained from a man younger than 30 with Graves' hyperthyroidism.

This clonotype has just one count. The V and J genes are TRBV29-1 and TRBJ2-7; 8 nucleotides line up with TRBD1. CDR1 is SQVTM, CDR2 ANQGSEA, per germline. V lost 4 bases, J lost 2 bases, and 10 bases stayed unmatched. The CDR3 is 15 residues long. The CDR3 nucleotides are TGCAGCGTTGCCCGCCGGGACAGGCCAACCTACGAGCAGTACTTC. It specifies CSVARRDRPTYEQYF.

This chain uses TRBV28 with TRBJ2-7; TRBD2 might be the D (5 bases). Deletions cut 6 bases from V and 4 bases from J, with 19 bases between. The CDR3 has 15 residues. Per the germline V gene, CDR1 is MDHEN and CDR2 is SYDVKM. CDR3 sequence reads: CASSFLVASPYEQYF. CDR3 nucleotide sequence: TGTGCCAGCAGCTTCCTCGTAGCGAGCCCATACGAGCAGTACTTC.

This clonotype has only a few counts. V is TRBV6-2 or TRBV6-3 and J is TRBJ2-7; 9 bases are a match to TRBD1. This CDR3 has 15 residues. Germline-derived CDR1 and CDR2 are MNHEY and SVGEGT. J gave up 5 bases and V 2 bases, and 7 bases lay outside the gene matches. The CDR3, as DNA: TGTGCCAGCAGTTACCTCGGGACAGGGTACCACGAGCAGTACTTC. Translation: CASSYLGTGYHEQYF.

This clonotype has a count of ten or more. V is TRBV6-1 and J is TRBJ2-7; 13 nucleotides agree with TRBD2. Germline-derived CDR1 and CDR2 are MNHNS and SASEGT. This CDR3 spans 15 amino acids. The J segment lost 7 bases and the V segment lost 4 bases, leaving 7 bases of the junction unmatched. CDR3 sequence reads: CASSALAGGPQEQYF. CDR3 in DNA: TGTGCCAGCAGTGCACTAGCGGGGGGGCCGCAAGAGCAGTACTTC.

This clonotype was found a few times. The chain employs TRBV4-1 and TRBJ2-7, with 8 positions matching TRBD2. Unmatched junction bases numbered 5, after V lost 5 bases and J lost 2 bases. CDR3 length equals 14 residues. Looked up from germline, CDR1 is MGHRA and CDR2 is YSYEKL. CDR3 sequence reads: CASSSSGITYEQYF. The CDR3 nucleotides read TGCGCCAGCAGCAGTAGCGGGATAACCTACGAGCAGTACTTC.

This clonotype appeared many times. The rearrangement uses TRBV6-2 or TRBV6-3 and TRBJ2-7; 7 positions match TRBD1. V gave up 5 bases and J gave up 4 bases; unmatched junction bases: 8. The CDR3 is made up of 14 amino acids. CDR1 and CDR2 (germline): MNHEY, SVGEGT. CDR3 sequence: CASSDRENRYEQYF. The CDR3 DNA follows: TGTGCCAGCAGTGACAGGGAAAATCGGTACGAGCAGTACTTC.

This clonotype was counted many times. This chain's CDR3 is CASSEEPGSNQPQHF. CDR3 nucleotides: TGTGCCAGCAGTGAAGAGCCAGGTAGCAATCAGCCCCAGCATTTT. The rearrangement links TRBV2 to TRBJ1-5; no clear D. This CDR3 is built from 15 residues. The germline gives CDR1 SNHLY, CDR2 FYNNEI. The ends were cut back, 1 base at V and 0 bases at J, with 7 bases in the middle.

This clonotype was counted ten times or more. The chain is built from TRBV7-8 and TRBJ1-2; 9 positions match TRBD1. CDR3 length: 15 amino acids. Germline trimming cut 1 base from V and 5 bases from J; bases unmatched to any gene: 5. Germline loops: CDR1 SGHVS, CDR2 FQNEAQ. The CDR3 bases are TGTGCCAGCAGCTTAGTTTCGGGACAGGGTTATGGCTACACCTTC. It translates to CASSLVSGQGYGYTF. Supplemented by reference TRBV7-8 and TRBJ1-2, the full variable domain reads GAGVSQSPRYKVAKRGQDVALRCDPISGHVSLFWYQQALGQGPEFLTYFQNEAQLDKSGLPSDRFFAERPEGSVSTLKIQRTQQEDSAVYLCASSLVSGQGYGYTFGSGTRLTVV.

On this clonotype itself: The germline gene is not matched at one end of the junction; a read error may be the cause. The gene calls are TRBV10-3 and TRBJ2-2, with D possibly being TRBD2 (6 bases). This CDR3 contains 14 residues. From germline, CDR1 is ENHRY and CDR2 SYGVKD. CDR3 in amino acids: CAISDGGGTGELCF. The CDR3 DNA reads as TGTGCCATCAGTGATGGGGGAGGAACCGGGGAGCTGTGTTTT.

This clonotype came up many times. This rearrangement joins TRBV5-1 to TRBJ2-7, with TRBD1 as a possible D gene (6 bases). This CDR3 is 14 amino acids long. Trimming took 4 bases from V and 6 from J, leaving 17 bases between them. Germline loops: CDR1 SGHRS, CDR2 YFSETQ. The CDR3: CASSPGTLYGEQYF. CDR3 DNA: TGCGCCAGCAGCCCAGGGACACTATACGGCGAGCAGTACTTC.

At least ten counts were recorded for this clonotype. This rearrangement joins TRBV12-3 or TRBV12-4 to TRBJ2-5; weak D call: TRBD2 (7 bases). V lost 6 bases and J lost 3, with 14 bases in between. The CDR3 covers 14 residues. The CDR3 sequence: CASRRGAGEETQYF. The DNA of the CDR3 is TGTGCCAGCAGACGGGGGGCGGGGGAAGAGACCCAGTACTTC.

The DNA for the CDR3 is TGTGCCAGCAGTAACCCCCCACTGGACGGCTACACCTTC. Translated: CASSNPPLDGYTF. This chain links TRBV28 with TRBJ1-2; D is ambiguous. CDR3 length equals 13 residues. CDR1 is MDHEN, CDR2 SYDVKM, per germline. V shed 5 bases and J shed 8 bases, with 15 bases lying between them.

This clonotype was detected many times. The CDR3 spells CSVSSEGETQYF. For the CDR3, the DNA is TGCAGTGTTTCTTCGGAGGGCGAGACCCAGTACTTC. The chain has TRBV29-1 and TRBJ2-5, with D maybe TRBD2 (6 bases). CDR3 length: 12 amino acids. Germline loops: CDR1 SQVTM, CDR2 ANQGSEA.

This clonotype was seen ten or more times. The chain carries TRBV20-1 and TRBJ1-3; tentatively, D is TRBD1 (5 bases). The CDR3 totals 15 residues. Germline V gives CDR1 DFQATT, CDR2 SNEGSKA (reference sequence). V lost 0 bases and J 3 bases, leaving 12 bases between the germline ends. This chain's CDR3 is CSARDSRGHGNTIYF. The CDR3 DNA follows: TGCAGTGCTAGAGATTCCCGTGGACATGGAAACACCATATATTTT.

The chain carries TRBV5-1 and TRBJ1-1, with 7 bases aligning to TRBD1. The CDR3 length is 13 residues. CDR1 is SGHRS, CDR2 YFSETQ, per germline. V shed 3 bases, J shed 7 bases, and the junction held 6 bases outside the gene matches. CDR3 sequence (DNA): TGCGCCAGCAGCTCCGAGGACAGGATTGAAGCTTTCTTT. Translated: CASSSEDRIEAFF.

This clonotype has a count of ten or more. Here the CDR3 reads CASSEAGRVGANVLTF. The CDR3 bases are TGTGCCAGCAGTGAAGCGGGCAGGGTTGGGGCCAACGTCCTGACTTTC. The rearrangement joins TRBV6-1 to TRBJ2-6; D possibly corresponds to TRBD1 (5 bases). Germline V CDR1 and CDR2: MNHNS, SASEGT. The V end lost 0 bases, the J end lost 3 bases, and 9 bases lay between the germline ends. This CDR3 is built from 16 residues.

This clonotype has at least ten counts. The chain employs TRBV7-9 and TRBJ1-1; a possible D gene is TRBD1 (5 bases). CDR3 length: 12 amino acids. V lost 4 bases and J lost 5, with 8 bases in between. In germline, CDR1 is SEHNR, CDR2 FQNEAQ (reference sequence). The CDR3 DNA reads TGTGCCAGCAGCTCAGGGAGGACTGAAGCTTTCTTT. Translating it yields CASSSGRTEAFF.

This clonotype was seen more than once but under ten times. The chain recombines TRBV6-2 or TRBV6-3 with TRBJ2-7; 8 bases map to TRBD2. The CDR3 has 18 residues. Per the germline V gene, CDR1 is MNHEY and CDR2 is SVGEGT. The junction had 18 bases not matched to a gene; V was cut back by 6 bases and J by 2 bases. CDR3 amino acids: CASSSPGGGTTRPYEQYF. The CDR3, as DNA: TGTGCCAGCAGCTCCCCGGGGGGGGGCACAACCCGTCCCTACGAGCAGTACTTC.

This clonotype occurred a few times. For the CDR3, the DNA is TGTGCCAGCTCACGGGACAGGGCTAGCAATCAGCCCCAGCATTTT. Translation: CASSRDRASNQPQHF. The chain is built from TRBV18 and TRBJ1-5; TRBD1 aligns across 9 bases. The ends lost 4 bases at V and 0 bases at J; junction bases unmatched: 1. Germline V lookup: CDR1 KGHSH, CDR2 LQKENI. The CDR3 has 15 residues.

V is TRBV6-1 and J is TRBJ1-5, with D possibly being TRBD1 (5 bases). This CDR3 is built from 14 residues. Germline V gives CDR1 MNHNS, CDR2 SASEGT. Trimming removed 5 bases at V and 2 bases at J, with 10 bases between. CDR3 amino acids: CASSRGAGNQPQHF. The CDR3 DNA reads as TGTGCCAGCAGTAGAGGGGCCGGCAATCAGCCCCAGCATTTT.

J is TRBJ2-7 and V is TRBV10-3, with 8 bases aligning to TRBD1. Looked up from germline, CDR1 is ENHRY and CDR2 is SYGVKD. V was pared by 6 bases and J by 0 bases, with 7 bases of the junction left unmatched. This CDR3 spans 15 amino acids. The CDR3 nucleotides are TGTGCCATCAGCGATGACAGGGGAAGCTCCTACGAGCAGTACTTC. It codes for CAISDDRGSSYEQYF.

This rearrangement joins TRBV15 to TRBJ1-6; D not certain. The CDR3 contains 16 residues. The V end was cut by 0 bases, the J end by 3 bases, with 9 bases between. The germline gives CDR1 LNHNV, CDR2 YYDKDF (reference sequence). The CDR3 spells CATSRDSNDYNSPLHF. CDR3 coding DNA: TGTGCCACCAGCAGAGATAGCAACGACTATAATTCACCCCTCCACTTT.

This chain joins TRBV28 and TRBJ1-1; D not resolved. Between the trimmed V and J ends, which lost 3 bases and 3 bases, there was a span of 11 bases. The V gene's germline CDR1 is MDHEN and CDR2 SYDVKM. The CDR3 totals 14 residues. The CDR3 reads CASSFRQDYTEAFF. CDR3 bases: TGTGCCAGCAGTTTCAGACAAGACTACACTGAAGCTTTCTTT.

This clonotype came up many times. This sequence joins TRBV12-3 or TRBV12-4 and TRBJ2-7; no definite D call. V dropped 9 bases and J dropped 5 bases, with 11 bases sitting between them. This CDR3 is built from 11 residues. The CDR3 loop reads CARLKGNEQYF. For the CDR3, the DNA is TGTGCCAGATTAAAAGGGAACGAGCAGTACTTC.

At least ten counts were recorded for this clonotype. The J gene is TRBJ2-6, the V gene TRBV15, with 7 bases matching TRBD1. With 2 bases clipped from V and 0 bases from J, the junction kept 10 bases outside the gene matches. In germline, CDR1 is LNHNV, CDR2 YYDKDF (reference sequence). The CDR3 loop spans 19 amino acids. The CDR3, as DNA: TGTGCCACCAGCAGAACTGACAGGGTCCCCCTCTCTGGGGCCAACGTCCTGACTTTC. It yields the protein CATSRTDRVPLSGANVLTF.